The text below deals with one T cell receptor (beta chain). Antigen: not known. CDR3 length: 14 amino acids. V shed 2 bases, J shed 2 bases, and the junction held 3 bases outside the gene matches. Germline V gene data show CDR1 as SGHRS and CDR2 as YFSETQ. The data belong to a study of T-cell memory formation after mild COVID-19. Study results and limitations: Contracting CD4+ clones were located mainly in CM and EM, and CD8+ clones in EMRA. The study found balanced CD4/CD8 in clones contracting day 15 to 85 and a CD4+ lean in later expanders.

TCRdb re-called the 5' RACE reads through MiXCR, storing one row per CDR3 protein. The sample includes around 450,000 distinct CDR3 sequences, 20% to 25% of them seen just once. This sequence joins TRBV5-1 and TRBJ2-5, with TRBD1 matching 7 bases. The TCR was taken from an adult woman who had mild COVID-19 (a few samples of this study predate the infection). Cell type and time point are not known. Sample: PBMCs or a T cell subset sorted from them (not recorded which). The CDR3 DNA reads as TGCGCCAGCAGCTTTGGGACAGAGCAAGAGACCCAGTACTTC. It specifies CASSFGTEQETQYF. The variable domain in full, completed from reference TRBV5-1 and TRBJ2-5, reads KAGVTQTPRYLIKTRGQQVTLSCSPISGHRSVSWYQQTPGQGLQFLFEYFSETQRNKGNFPGRFSGRQFSNSRSEMNVSTLELGDSALYLCASSFGTEQETQYFGPGTRLLVL.